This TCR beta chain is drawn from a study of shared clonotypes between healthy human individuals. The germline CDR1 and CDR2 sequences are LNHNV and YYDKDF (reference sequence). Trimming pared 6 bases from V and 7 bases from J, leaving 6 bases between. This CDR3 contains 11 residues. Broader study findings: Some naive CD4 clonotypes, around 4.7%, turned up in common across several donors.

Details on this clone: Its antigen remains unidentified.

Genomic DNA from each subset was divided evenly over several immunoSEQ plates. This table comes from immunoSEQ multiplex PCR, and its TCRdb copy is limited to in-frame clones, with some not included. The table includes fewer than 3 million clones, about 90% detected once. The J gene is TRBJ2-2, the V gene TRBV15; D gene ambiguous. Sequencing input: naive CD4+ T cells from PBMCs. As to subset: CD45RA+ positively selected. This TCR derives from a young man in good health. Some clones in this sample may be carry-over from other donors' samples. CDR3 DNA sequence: TGTGCCACCAGGGGGTACGGGGAGCTGTTTTTT. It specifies CATRGYGELFF.